This TCR beta chain stems from a study of cytomegalovirus exposure and HLA in healthy donors. Study summary: A subsequent analysis stated that the 95 to 150 validation repertoires were run on the same platform as the approximately 660 first-cohort repertoires. Study conclusions and caveats: Subsequent analysis showed first-cohort TCR clusters tending to co-occur in more than 90 validation repertoires. Over 150 TCR beta chains were listed as cytomegalovirus-associated.

The donors belonged to the roughly 120-subject validation cohort, separate from the roughly 650-subject first cohort. A note on this clone: Its antigen is unidentified.

The protocol was immunoSEQ multiplex PCR, while the TCRdb copy is restricted to in-frame clones and leaves out a portion. The table has over 150,000 clones, about 90% seen once. Germline V CDR1 and CDR2: SNHLY, FYNNEI. The CDR3 spans 15 residues. V was clipped by 2 bases and J by 4 bases, with 14 bases between them. The sample comprised PBMCs. The rearrangement uses TRBV2 and TRBJ1-2, with D maybe TRBD1 (5 bases). This sequence was found in a woman under 30 in good health and CMV-seropositive. This CDR3 reads CASSEPGGGGYGYTF. The CDR3 DNA reads as TGTGCCAGCAGTGAACCAGGCGGCGGGGGCTATGGCTACACCTTC.